This record looks at one TCR beta chain sequence and its context. Amplifying from RNA transcripts, the study obtained TCR beta CDR3 regions. In the first round, RT-PCR was carried out with HTBI primers, and a multiplex PCR formed the second round. TCRdb re-derived calls from the multiplex PCR reads in MiXCR, one entry per CDR3 protein. This table holds 35,000 to 50,000 distinct CDR3 sequences, roughly 50% found once. The germline V gene has CDR1 MGHRA and CDR2 YSYEKL. The CDR3 consists of 18 residues. V lost 0 bases and J lost 7, with 21 bases in between. The data originate from a study of Graves' ophthalmopathy and Graves' hyperthyroidism.

The sequenced material came from peripheral blood. The sequence derives from an adult woman with stable Graves' hyperthyroidism. This chain connects TRBV4-1 to TRBJ1-4, with a tentative D call TRBD1 (6 bases). The CDR3 sequence: CASSQDRQAWGIGEKLFF. In DNA, the CDR3 is TGCGCCAGCAGCCAAGACCGACAGGCCTGGGGTATCGGTGAAAAACTGTTTTTT.